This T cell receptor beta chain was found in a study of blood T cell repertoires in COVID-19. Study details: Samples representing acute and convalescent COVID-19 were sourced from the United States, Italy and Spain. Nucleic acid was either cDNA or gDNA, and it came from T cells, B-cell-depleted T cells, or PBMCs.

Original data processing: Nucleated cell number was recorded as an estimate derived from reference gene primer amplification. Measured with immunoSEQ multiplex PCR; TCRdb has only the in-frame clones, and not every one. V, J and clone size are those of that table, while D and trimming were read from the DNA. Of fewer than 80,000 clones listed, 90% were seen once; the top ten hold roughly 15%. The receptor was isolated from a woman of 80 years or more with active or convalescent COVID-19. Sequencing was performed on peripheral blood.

The CDR3 region has the DNA TGTGCCAGCAGCTTAAGCGGGGGCAGGCGAACCGGGGAGCTGTTTTTT. Translated, it gives CASSLSGGRRTGELFF. This chain connects TRBV7-2 to TRBJ2-2, with TRBD2 matching over 8 bases. Germline V gene sequence: CDR1 SGHTA, CDR2 FQGNSA. V lost 2 bases to trimming and J lost 5 bases; unmatched junction nucleotides: 7. This CDR3 comprises 16 residues.